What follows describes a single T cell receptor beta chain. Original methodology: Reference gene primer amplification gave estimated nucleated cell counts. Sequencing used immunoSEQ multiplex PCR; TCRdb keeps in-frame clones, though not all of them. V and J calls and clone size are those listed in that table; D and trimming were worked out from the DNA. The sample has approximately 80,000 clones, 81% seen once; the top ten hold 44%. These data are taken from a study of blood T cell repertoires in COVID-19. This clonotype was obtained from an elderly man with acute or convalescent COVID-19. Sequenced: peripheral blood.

CDR3 nucleotide sequence: TGTGCCAGCAGTTTTTGGGACACTTCCTACGAGCAGTACTTC. It yields the protein CASSFWDTSYEQYF. The chain employs TRBV28 and TRBJ2-7; TRBD1 might be the D (6 bases). With 3 bases removed from V and 1 base from J, the gap between germline ends came to 10 bases. Germline-derived CDR1 and CDR2 are MDHEN and SYDVKM. There are 14 residues in the CDR3.